Shown below are 24 T cell receptor beta chains from a single sample sequenced in a study of T cell repertoires in cytomegalovirus infection. TCRdb fed the reads into MiXCR, producing one record per CDR3 protein. This sample has fewer than 400,000 distinct CDR3 sequences, with 15% to 20% found just once. The material sequenced was PBMCs. Receptors originate from a human donor in good health (CMV status not recorded). Some clones in this sample may be carry-over from other donors' samples.

The V and J genes are TRBV10-3 and TRBJ2-7; maybe TRBD2 (6 bases). Between the trimmed V and J ends, which lost 6 bases and 5 bases, there was a span of 14 bases. Germline V gene sequence: CDR1 ENHRY, CDR2 SYGVKD. This CDR3 is 13 amino acids long. CDR3 sequence (DNA): TGTGCCATCAGCCGGGGGACGTCGAACGAGCAGTACTTC. Residues: CAISRGTSNEQYF.

The rearrangement uses TRBV2 and TRBJ2-1, with 8 bases lining up with TRBD2. The germline CDR1 and CDR2 sequences are SNHLY and FYNNEI. V dropped 6 bases and J dropped 6; count of bases not matched to a gene: 10. The CDR3 has 15 residues. CDR3 amino acids: CASRESGGGLNEQFF. The CDR3 DNA reads TGTGCCAGCAGAGAAAGCGGGGGAGGACTCAATGAGCAGTTCTTC.

This clonotype has more than one count but fewer than ten. The chain links TRBV7-2 to TRBJ1-2; D is perhaps TRBD1 (6 bases). Between the trimmed V and J ends, which lost 3 bases and 7 bases, there was a span of 15 bases. This CDR3 is built from 14 residues. Per germline, CDR1 SGHTA and CDR2 FQGNSA. The CDR3 nucleotides read TGTGCCAGCAGCTTCCGGGACACCGCGAGTGGCTACACCTTC. This sequence encodes CASSFRDTASGYTF.

The chain carries TRBV6-1 and TRBJ1-2; no definite D call. The CDR3 has 12 amino acids. Germline CDR1 reads MNHNS; CDR2 reads SASEGT. V lost 3 bases and J 2 bases, leaving 4 bases between the germline ends. The CDR3 region is CASSDLNYGYTF. CDR3 in DNA: TGTGCCAGCAGTGATCTCAACTATGGCTACACCTTC.

This clonotype came up a few times. The chain joins TRBV19 to TRBJ2-2; maybe TRBD2 (6 bases). Germline V lookup: CDR1 LNHDA, CDR2 SQIVND (reference sequence). The length of the CDR3 is 14 residues. Deletions cut 4 bases from V and 1 base from J, with 7 bases between. The CDR3 loop reads CASSRTMNTGELFF. The DNA for the CDR3 is TGTGCCAGTAGTAGGACTATGAACACCGGGGAGCTGTTTTTT. Variable domain in full (rest from reference TRBV19 and TRBJ2-2): DGGITQSPKYLFRKEGQNVTLSCEQNLNHDAMYWYRQDPGQGLRLIYYSQIVNDFQKGDIAEGYSVSREKKESFPLTVTSAQKNPTAFYLCASSRTMNTGELFFGEGSRLTVL.

At least ten counts were recorded for this clonotype. The chain recombines TRBV7-2 with TRBJ2-3; 11 bases match TRBD1. The V and J ends lost 2 bases and 4 bases, in that order; junction bases with no gene match: 5. This CDR3 spans 16 amino acids. Germline values: CDR1 SGHTA, CDR2 FQGNSA. The CDR3 sequence is CASSLPGQGAADTQYF. CDR3 nucleotide sequence: TGTGCCAGCAGCTTACCCGGACAGGGGGCAGCAGATACGCAGTATTTT.

This clonotype was detected a few times. V gene TRBV7-8 combines with J gene TRBJ2-5; D call uncertain. The CDR3 is 16 residues long. Germline lookup yields CDR1 SGHVS and CDR2 FQNEAQ. V lost 1 base to trimming and J lost 4 bases, with 16 bases between them. CDR3 sequence (DNA): TGTGCCAGCAGCTTAGAGGCCTTTACTCCCATAGAGACCCAGTACTTC. This sequence encodes CASSLEAFTPIETQYF.

The V and J genes are TRBV12-3 or TRBV12-4 and TRBJ2-5, with a weak D call TRBD1 (6 bases). The CDR3 sequence is 15 residues long. Trimming removed 6 bases from V and 2 bases from J, with 16 bases in between. The chain's CDR3 is CASSPRDIWQETQYF. The DNA of the CDR3 is TGTGCCAGCAGCCCAAGGGACATATGGCAAGAGACCCAGTACTTC.

This clonotype was observed many times. The rearrangement joins TRBV19 to TRBJ2-1; 7 nucleotides line up with TRBD1. Trimming took 3 bases from V and 0 from J; bases not matched to a gene: 2. This CDR3 contains 15 residues. Germline assignment: CDR1 LNHDA and CDR2 SQIVND (reference sequence). CDR3 loop: CASSIRDSSYNEQFF. In DNA, the CDR3 is TGTGCCAGTAGTATTCGGGACAGCTCCTACAATGAGCAGTTCTTC.

The rearrangement uses TRBV6-6 and TRBJ2-1; D is undetermined. Germline V lookup: CDR1 MNHNY, CDR2 SVGAGI (reference sequence). With 8 bases removed from V and 10 bases from J, the gap between germline ends came to 18 bases. The CDR3 has 13 amino acids. In DNA, the CDR3 is TGTGCCAGCGGGCCCTCGACGGTGGGGGAGCAGTTCTTC. Translation gives CASGPSTVGEQFF.

This clonotype was counted only a few times. The J gene is TRBJ2-3, the V gene TRBV19; D perhaps matches TRBD2 (5 bases). Trimming stripped 8 bases from V and 2 bases from J, with 14 bases between. Germline V CDR1 and CDR2: LNHDA, SQIVND (reference sequence). The CDR3 has 14 residues. CDR3 protein: CASLKVGDTDTQYF. The CDR3 DNA reads TGTGCCAGTCTCAAGGTCGGGGACACAGATACGCAGTATTTT. The full variable domain, completed using reference TRBV19 and TRBJ2-3, is DGGITQSPKYLFRKEGQNVTLSCEQNLNHDAMYWYRQDPGQGLRLIYYSQIVNDFQKGDIAEGYSVSREKKESFPLTVTSAQKNPTAFYLCASLKVGDTDTQYFGPGTRLTVL.

The chain has TRBV7-9 and TRBJ2-5, with D possibly matching TRBD2 (5 bases). The germline gives CDR1 SEHNR, CDR2 FQNEAQ (reference sequence). With 5 bases removed from V and 5 bases from J, the gap between germline ends came to 24 bases. CDR3 length equals 17 residues. The CDR3 nucleotides read TGTGCCAGCAGCCCGCCGTCGAGCGGACCAAGCAGCGAGACCCAGTACTTC. It encodes CASSPPSSGPSSETQYF. Full variable domain (missing parts from reference TRBV7-9 and TRBJ2-5): DTGVSQNPRHKITKRGQNVTFRCDPISEHNRLYWYRQTLGQGPEFLTYFQNEAQLEKSRLLSDRFSAERPKGSFSTLEIQRTEQGDSAMYLCASSPPSSGPSSETQYFGPGTRLLVL.

In its sample, this clonotype was seen many times. The V call is TRBV7-6, the J call TRBJ2-1, with D unclear. Per the germline V gene, CDR1 is SGHVS and CDR2 is FNYEAQ. Trimming took 1 base from V and 3 from J, leaving 4 bases between them. The CDR3 is 13 amino acids. The CDR3 DNA is TGTGCCAGCAGCTTAGTTAGCTACAATGAGCAGTTCTTC. This codes for CASSLVSYNEQFF.

This clonotype showed up just once. V gene TRBV18 combines with J gene TRBJ1-2; 7 positions agree with TRBD1. The germline CDR1 and CDR2 sequences are KGHSH and LQKENI. V lost 2 bases and J lost 6; bases outside the gene matches: 3. There are 13 residues in the CDR3. CDR3 protein: CASSPTTGNGYTF. Here the CDR3 DNA reads TGTGCCAGCTCACCAACGACAGGGAATGGCTACACCTTC.

This clonotype was observed a few times. The rearrangement links TRBV7-9 to TRBJ1-4; D call uncertain. Germline assignment: CDR1 SEHNR and CDR2 FQNEAQ (reference sequence). Trimming took 1 base from V and 0 from J, leaving 12 bases between them. The CDR3 runs to 17 residues. The CDR3 loop reads CASSLGERFATNEKLFF. CDR3 nucleotide sequence: TGTGCCAGCAGCTTAGGAGAGAGGTTTGCAACTAATGAAAAACTGTTTTTT.

The chain uses TRBV19 and TRBJ2-7; 10 bases map to TRBD1. Trimming removed 4 bases from V and 4 bases from J; junction bases left unmatched: 10. The CDR3 consists of 16 residues. Germline CDR1 LNHDA, CDR2 SQIVND (reference sequence). The CDR3 DNA is TGTGCCAGTAGTACAGAAGACAGGGGGCGTCGGTACGAGCAGTACTTC. It translates to CASSTEDRGRRYEQYF.

The gene calls are TRBV20-1 and TRBJ2-5; the D gene is possibly TRBD2 (5 bases). Trimming shortened V by 2 bases and J by 9 bases, and 10 bases separated the two germline ends. The CDR3 totals 11 residues. The germline gives CDR1 DFQATT, CDR2 SNEGSKA (reference sequence). In DNA, the CDR3 is TGCAGTGCTAGAAGAAGAGGGTCCCAGTACTTC. Protein sequence: CSARRRGSQYF.

The V call is TRBV4-3, the J call TRBJ2-5, with 11 bases lining up with TRBD2. The V and J ends lost 3 bases and 6 bases, in that order; junction bases with no gene match: 12. The CDR3 loop spans 17 amino acids. Germline V CDR1 and CDR2: LGHNA, YSLEER. The CDR3 nucleotides are TGCGCCAGCAGCCACTCCTCACTAGCGGGAGCCCGGCAGACCCAGTACTTC. This gives the protein CASSHSSLAGARQTQYF.

This clonotype has more than one count but fewer than ten. The chain is built from TRBV7-9 and TRBJ1-5; the match to TRBD1 covers 7 bases. This CDR3 is built from 15 residues. CDR1 is SEHNR, CDR2 FQNEAQ, per germline (reference sequence). V lost 5 bases and J lost 3; bases outside the gene matches: 7. CDR3 protein: CASSRDSNLNQPQHF. The CDR3 DNA sequence: TGTGCCAGCAGCAGGGACAGCAACCTCAATCAGCCCCAGCATTTT. Combining the CDR3 with reference TRBV7-9 and TRBJ1-5 gives the whole variable domain DTGVSQNPRHKITKRGQNVTFRCDPISEHNRLYWYRQTLGQGPEFLTYFQNEAQLEKSRLLSDRFSAERPKGSFSTLEIQRTEQGDSAMYLCASSRDSNLNQPQHFGDGTRLSIL.

The chain links TRBV5-4 to TRBJ2-5; TRBD2 is a possible D gene (7 bases). The CDR3 spans 17 residues. The germline V gene has CDR1 SGHNT and CDR2 YYREEE (reference sequence). Trimming shortened V by 4 bases and J by 3 bases, and 22 bases separated the two germline ends. The CDR3 region is CASSGSRAGAGKETQYF. CDR3 coding DNA: TGTGCCAGCAGCGGCTCGCGCGCGGGGGCCGGGAAAGAGACCCAGTACTTC.

V gene TRBV2 combines with J gene TRBJ2-7, with D unresolved. The CDR3 totals 15 residues. CDR1 is SNHLY and CDR2 is FYNNEI in the germline V gene. V was trimmed by 6 bases and J by 3 bases, leaving 18 bases between them. CDR3 sequence reads: CASSPPGPQYYEQYF. The CDR3, as DNA: TGTGCCAGCAGCCCCCCGGGTCCTCAATACTACGAGCAGTACTTC.

This clonotype came up many times. This chain links TRBV12-3 or TRBV12-4 with TRBJ1-5; TRBD1 is a possible D gene (5 bases). The CDR3 has 12 residues. The V gene lost 7 bases and the J gene lost 7 bases, with 11 bases spanning the gap. The CDR3 here is CASTLGRQPQHF. The CDR3 bases are TGTGCCAGCACCCTGGGACGCCAGCCCCAGCATTTT.

The chain recombines TRBV2 with TRBJ1-1; 10 nucleotides align to TRBD1. Trimming removed 10 bases from V and 1 base from J; junction bases left unmatched: 3. CDR3 length: 13 residues. Per germline, CDR1 SNHLY and CDR2 FYNNEI. CDR3 DNA sequence: TGTGCCACCGGACAGGGGGAGAACACTGAAGCTTTCTTT. Its translation is CATGQGENTEAFF.

This clonotype was detected only a few times. The chain uses TRBV7-2 and TRBJ2-1; 10 bases map to TRBD2. With V trimmed by 9 bases and J by 6 bases, 8 bases remained unmatched. From germline, CDR1 is SGHTA and CDR2 FQGNSA. The CDR3 length is 14 residues. The CDR3 region is CASRSGGAFNEQFF. CDR3 nucleotide sequence: TGTGCCAGTAGAAGCGGGGGGGCCTTCAATGAGCAGTTCTTC. Variable domain in full (rest from reference TRBV7-2 and TRBJ2-1): GAGVSQSPSNKVTEKGKDVELRCDPISGHTALYWYRQSLGQGLEFLIYFQGNSAPDKSGLPSDRFSAERTGGSVSTLTIQRTQQEDSAVYLCASRSGGAFNEQFFGPGTRLTVL.